The 3 T cell receptor beta chains reported below all come from one sample, sequenced in a study of tissue T cells after allogeneic stem cell transplantation. Time point specified: mouse harvest day 7 after allogeneic transplant. Each mouse received 10^7 T-cell-depleted marrow cells plus 10^6 splenic CD5+ T cells by tail vein. Profiling relied on immunoSEQ multiplex PCR, and the TCRdb table lists in-frame clones only, not all of them. Of 8,800 or so clones in the sample, approximately 48% were seen once. The material sequenced was gut tissue. The origin of the receptors is a female BALB/c mouse given C57BL/6 T cells with graft-versus-host disease after an allogeneic hematopoietic cell transplant.

This clone has a handful of counts. Gene names are mouse gene names. The missing CDR3 end, 1 residue past where the read stops, is filled in from the germline J gene. The chain has TRBV16 and TRBJ2-5; 10 nucleotides match TRBD1. CDR1 is SGHSA, CDR2 FRNQAP, per germline. Germline trimming cut 0 bases from V and 3 bases from J; bases unmatched to any gene: 0. The CDR3 covers 15 residues. CDR3 region: CASSLEDRGQDTQYF. Incomplete CDR3 DNA: TGTGCAAGCAGCTTAGAGGACAGGGGGCAAGACACCCAGTAC.

Worth noting for this clone: Gene names denote mouse genes. The read ends 1 residue shy of where the CDR3 ends; the end is completed using the germline J gene. The V gene is TRBV16, the J gene TRBJ1-3; D not resolved. This CDR3 has 14 residues. The ends were cut back, 1 base at V and 2 bases at J, with 6 bases in the middle. The V gene's germline CDR1 is SGHSA and CDR2 FRNQAP. The sequenced CDR3 bases are TGTGCAAGCAGCTTAGTAGGGCCTGGAAATACGCTCTAT. Protein sequence: CASSLVGPGNTLY. In full, the CDR3 reads CASSLVGPGNTLYF.

The table lists this clone with a count of one. Gene names are mouse gene names. CDR3 residues: CASYNSPLYF. CDR3 DNA, as far as it was read: TGTGCCTCCTATAATTCGCCCCTCTAC. The chain combines TRBV31 with TRBJ1-6, with D hard to call. The CDR3 goes on 1 residue after the read ends, and that part is filled in from the germline J gene. TRBJ1-6 is given ORF status, its function remaining uncertain. Trimming left V 7 bases short and J 2 bases short, with 0 bases between. The CDR3 spans 10 residues. Per the germline V gene, CDR1 is GKSSPN and CDR2 is SITVG.